Included here is one TCR beta chain sequence, with context. These data belong to a study of blood T cell repertoires in COVID-19. Participants' reported clinical history set cohort assignment. TCRdb's copy holds only in-frame clones and misses some; the assay was immunoSEQ multiplex PCR. The table lists over 200,000 clones, under 90% of them singletons. V lost 3 bases and J lost 2, with 13 bases in between. Germline loops: CDR1 SEHNR, CDR2 FQNEAQ (reference sequence). This CDR3 region has 16 residues. This chain joins TRBV7-9 and TRBJ2-2; tentative D call: TRBD2 (5 bases). The source material was PBMCs or T cells enriched from blood (not recorded which). The source of this sequence is a woman aged 45-65 years with acute COVID-19. CDR3 nucleotide sequence: TGTGCCAGCAGCTTTCTTATTGGGAGCAACACCGGGGAGCTGTTTTTT. Protein: CASSFLIGSNTGELFF.